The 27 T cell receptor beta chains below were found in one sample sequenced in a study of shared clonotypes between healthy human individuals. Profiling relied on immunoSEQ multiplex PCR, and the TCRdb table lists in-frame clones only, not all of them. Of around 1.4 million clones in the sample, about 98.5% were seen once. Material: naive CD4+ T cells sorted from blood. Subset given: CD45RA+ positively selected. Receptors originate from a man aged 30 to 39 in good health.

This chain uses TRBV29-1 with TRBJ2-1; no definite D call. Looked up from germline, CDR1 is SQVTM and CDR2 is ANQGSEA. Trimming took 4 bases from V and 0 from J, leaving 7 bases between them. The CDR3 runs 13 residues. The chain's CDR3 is CSVVVDSYNEQFF. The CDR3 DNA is TGCAGCGTTGTAGTTGACTCCTACAATGAGCAGTTCTTC.

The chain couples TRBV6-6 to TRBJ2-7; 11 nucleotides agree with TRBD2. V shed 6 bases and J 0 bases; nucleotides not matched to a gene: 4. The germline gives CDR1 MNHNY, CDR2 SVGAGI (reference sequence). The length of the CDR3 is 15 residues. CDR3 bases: TGTGCCAGCAGACTAACTAGCGGGAGCTCCTACGAGCAGTACTTC. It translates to CASRLTSGSSYEQYF.

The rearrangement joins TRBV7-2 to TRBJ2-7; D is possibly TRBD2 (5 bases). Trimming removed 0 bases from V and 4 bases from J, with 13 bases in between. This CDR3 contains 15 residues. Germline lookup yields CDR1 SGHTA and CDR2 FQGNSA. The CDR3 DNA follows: TGTGCCAGCAGCTTAGCTTCTAGCCCTCTATACGAGCAGTACTTC. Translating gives CASSLASSPLYEQYF.

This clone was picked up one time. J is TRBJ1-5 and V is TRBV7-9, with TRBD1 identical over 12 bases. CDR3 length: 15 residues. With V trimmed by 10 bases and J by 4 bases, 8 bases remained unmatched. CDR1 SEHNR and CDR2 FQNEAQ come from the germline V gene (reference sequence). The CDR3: CATGTGGAPNQPQHF. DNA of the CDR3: TGTGCCACAGGGACAGGGGGCGCCCCAAATCAGCCCCAGCATTTT.

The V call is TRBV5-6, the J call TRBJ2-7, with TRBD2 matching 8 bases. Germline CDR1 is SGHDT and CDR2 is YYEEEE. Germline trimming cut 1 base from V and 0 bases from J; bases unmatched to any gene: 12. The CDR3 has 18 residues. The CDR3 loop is CASSLLKRKTSASYEQYF. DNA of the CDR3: TGTGCCAGCAGCTTGTTGAAACGAAAGACTAGCGCCTCCTACGAGCAGTACTTC. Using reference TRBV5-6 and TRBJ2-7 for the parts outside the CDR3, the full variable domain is DAGVTQSPTHLIKTRGQQVTLRCSPKSGHDTVSWYQQALGQGPQFIFQYYEEEERQRGNFPDRFSGHQFPNYSSELNVNALLLGDSALYLCASSLLKRKTSASYEQYFGPGTRLTVT.

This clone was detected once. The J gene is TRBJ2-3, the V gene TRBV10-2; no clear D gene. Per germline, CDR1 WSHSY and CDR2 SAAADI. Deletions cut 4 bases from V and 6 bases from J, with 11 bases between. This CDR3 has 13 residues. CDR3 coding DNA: TGCGCCAGCAGTGGTCAGGCAAGGGATACGCAGTATTTT. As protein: CASSGQARDTQYF.

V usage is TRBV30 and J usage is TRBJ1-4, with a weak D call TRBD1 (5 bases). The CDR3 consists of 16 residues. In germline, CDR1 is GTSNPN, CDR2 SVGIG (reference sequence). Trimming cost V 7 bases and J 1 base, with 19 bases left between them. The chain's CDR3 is CAFLGTSFVTNEKLFF. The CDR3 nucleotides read TGTGCCTTCTTGGGGACCAGCTTCGTAACTAATGAAAAACTGTTTTTT.

The CDR3 loop reads CASIARMTGDNGYTF. The DNA for the CDR3 is TGTGCCAGCATTGCGCGGATGACAGGGGATAATGGCTACACCTTC. The chain is built from TRBV2 and TRBJ1-2; 8 positions match TRBD1. There are 15 residues in the CDR3. After removal of 7 bases from V and 6 bases from J, the junction contained 13 bases not matched to a gene. Germline V gene sequence: CDR1 SNHLY, CDR2 FYNNEI.

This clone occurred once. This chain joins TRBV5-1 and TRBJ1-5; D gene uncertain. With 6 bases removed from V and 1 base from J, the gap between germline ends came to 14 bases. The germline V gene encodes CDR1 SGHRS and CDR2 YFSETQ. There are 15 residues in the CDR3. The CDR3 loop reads CASTRRVGSNQPQHF. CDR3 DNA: TGCGCCAGCACCCGTCGGGTGGGAAGCAATCAGCCCCAGCATTTT. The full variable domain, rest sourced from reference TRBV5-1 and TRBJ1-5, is KAGVTQTPRYLIKTRGQQVTLSCSPISGHRSVSWYQQTPGQGLQFLFEYFSETQRNKGNFPGRFSGRQFSNSRSEMNVSTLELGDSALYLCASTRRVGSNQPQHFGDGTRLSIL.

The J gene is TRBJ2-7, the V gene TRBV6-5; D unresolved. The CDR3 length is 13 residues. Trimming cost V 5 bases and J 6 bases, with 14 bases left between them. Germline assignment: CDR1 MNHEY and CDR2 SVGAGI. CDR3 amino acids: CASSQPAVSEQYF. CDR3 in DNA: TGTGCCAGCAGTCAACCGGCTGTTTCCGAGCAGTACTTC.

CDR3 in amino acids: CASSWGVGETQYF. The CDR3 coding sequence is TGTGCCAGCAGCTGGGGGGTAGGGGAGACCCAGTACTTC. The rearrangement links TRBV11-2 to TRBJ2-5, with D perhaps TRBD2 (6 bases). The germline gives CDR1 SGHAT, CDR2 FQNNGV. The CDR3 is made up of 13 amino acids. V was cut by 4 bases and J by 5 bases, with 11 bases left in between.

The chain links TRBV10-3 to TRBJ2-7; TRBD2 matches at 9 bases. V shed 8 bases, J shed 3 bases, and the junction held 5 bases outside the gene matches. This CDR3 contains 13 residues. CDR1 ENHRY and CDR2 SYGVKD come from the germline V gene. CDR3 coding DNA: TGTGCCATCCGTGGGACTAGCATCTACGAGCAGTACTTC. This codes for CAIRGTSIYEQYF.

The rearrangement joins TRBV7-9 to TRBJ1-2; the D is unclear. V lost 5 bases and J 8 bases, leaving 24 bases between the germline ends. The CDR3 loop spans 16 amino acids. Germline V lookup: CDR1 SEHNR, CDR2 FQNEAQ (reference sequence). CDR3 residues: CASSPDGMGRLMGYTF. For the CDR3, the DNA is TGTGCCAGCAGCCCAGATGGTATGGGTCGGCTCATGGGCTACACCTTC.

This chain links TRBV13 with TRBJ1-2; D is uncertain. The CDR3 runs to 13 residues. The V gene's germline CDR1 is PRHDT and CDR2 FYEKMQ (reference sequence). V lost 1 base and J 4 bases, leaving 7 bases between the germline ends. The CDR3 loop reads CASSLEQLYGYTF. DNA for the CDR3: TGTGCCAGCAGCTTAGAACAGCTCTATGGCTACACCTTC.

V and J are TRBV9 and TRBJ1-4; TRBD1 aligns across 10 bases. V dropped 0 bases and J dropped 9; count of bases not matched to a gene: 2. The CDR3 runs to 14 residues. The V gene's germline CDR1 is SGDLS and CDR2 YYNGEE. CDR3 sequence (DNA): TGTGCCAGCAGCGTAGGGGGACAGGGGCAAAAACTGTTTTTT. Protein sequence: CASSVGGQGQKLFF.

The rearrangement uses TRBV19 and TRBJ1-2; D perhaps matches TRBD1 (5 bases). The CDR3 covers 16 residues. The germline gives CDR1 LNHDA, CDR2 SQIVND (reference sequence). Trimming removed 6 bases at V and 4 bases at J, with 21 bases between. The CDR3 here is CASRSPGRGVGYGYTF. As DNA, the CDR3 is TGTGCCAGTAGATCCCCCGGGAGGGGAGTCGGCTATGGCTACACCTTC.

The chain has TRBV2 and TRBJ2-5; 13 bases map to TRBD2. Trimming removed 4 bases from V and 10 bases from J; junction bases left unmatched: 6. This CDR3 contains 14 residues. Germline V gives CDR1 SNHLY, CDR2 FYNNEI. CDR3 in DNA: TGTGCCAGCAGTGGATACACTAGCGGGAGGGACCAGTACTTC. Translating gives CASSGYTSGRDQYF.

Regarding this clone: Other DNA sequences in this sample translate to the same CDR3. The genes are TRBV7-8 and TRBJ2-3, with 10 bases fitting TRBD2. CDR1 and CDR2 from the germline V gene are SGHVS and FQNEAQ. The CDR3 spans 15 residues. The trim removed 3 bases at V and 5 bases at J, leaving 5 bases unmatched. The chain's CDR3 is CASSLLAGGEDTQYF. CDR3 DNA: TGTGCCAGCAGCTTGTTAGCGGGAGGCGAAGATACGCAGTATTTT.

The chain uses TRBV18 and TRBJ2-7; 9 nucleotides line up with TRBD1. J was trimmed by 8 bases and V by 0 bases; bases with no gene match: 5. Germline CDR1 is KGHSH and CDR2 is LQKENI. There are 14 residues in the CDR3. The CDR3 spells CASSPPGTGNQQYF. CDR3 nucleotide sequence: TGTGCCAGCTCACCACCCGGGACAGGGAATCAGCAGTACTTC.

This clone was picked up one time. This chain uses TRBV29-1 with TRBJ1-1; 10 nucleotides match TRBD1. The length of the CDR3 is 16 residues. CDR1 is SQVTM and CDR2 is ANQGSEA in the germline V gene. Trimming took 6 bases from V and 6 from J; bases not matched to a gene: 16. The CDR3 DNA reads TGCAGCGTACGGGGTGAGAGACAGGGGGCGTCGTCTGAAGCTTTCTTT. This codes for CSVRGERQGASSEAFF.

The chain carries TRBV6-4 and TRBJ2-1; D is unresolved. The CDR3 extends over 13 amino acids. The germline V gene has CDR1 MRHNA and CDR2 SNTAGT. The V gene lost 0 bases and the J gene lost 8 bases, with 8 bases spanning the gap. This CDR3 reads CASSDSNLDEQFF. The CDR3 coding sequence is TGTGCCAGCAGTGACTCGAATTTGGATGAGCAGTTCTTC.

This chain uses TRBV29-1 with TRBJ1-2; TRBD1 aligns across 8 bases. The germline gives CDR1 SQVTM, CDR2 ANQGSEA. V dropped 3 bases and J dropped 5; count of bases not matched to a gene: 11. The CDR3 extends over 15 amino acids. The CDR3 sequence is CSVDPTGDRPYGYTF. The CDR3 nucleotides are TGCAGCGTTGACCCGACAGGGGATAGGCCTTATGGCTACACCTTC.

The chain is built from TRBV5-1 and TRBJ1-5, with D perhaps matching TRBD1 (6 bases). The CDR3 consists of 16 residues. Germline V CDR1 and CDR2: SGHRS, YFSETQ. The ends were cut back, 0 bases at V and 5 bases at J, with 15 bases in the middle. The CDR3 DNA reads TGCGCCAGCAGCTTGGGGAGAGCGGGGGCTGATCAGCCCCAGCATTTT. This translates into CASSLGRAGADQPQHF.

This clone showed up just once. The CDR3 here is CASSLETFMTEAFF. In nucleotides, the CDR3 is TGTGCCAGCAGCTTGGAAACGTTTATGACTGAAGCTTTCTTT. The chain uses TRBV5-6 and TRBJ1-1; no firm D call. This CDR3 comprises 14 residues. The germline V and J ends were trimmed by 0 bases and 5 bases, with 11 bases remaining between them. CDR1 and CDR2 from the germline V gene are SGHDT and YYEEEE.

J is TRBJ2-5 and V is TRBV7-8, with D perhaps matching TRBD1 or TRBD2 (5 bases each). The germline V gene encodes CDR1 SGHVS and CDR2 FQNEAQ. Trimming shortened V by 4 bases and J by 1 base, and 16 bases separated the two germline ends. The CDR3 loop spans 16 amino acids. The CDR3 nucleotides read TGTGCCAGCAGCTCACGTATCCGGGGCTTCCAAGAGACCCAGTACTTC. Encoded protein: CASSSRIRGFQETQYF.

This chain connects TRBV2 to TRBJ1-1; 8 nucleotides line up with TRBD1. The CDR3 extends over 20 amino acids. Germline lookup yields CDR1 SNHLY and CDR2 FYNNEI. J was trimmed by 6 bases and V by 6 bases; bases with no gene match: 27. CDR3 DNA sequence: TGTGCCAGCAGGAAGTTCTTGGACAGGGACTTTGGGGAGAGGGTCGCTGAAGCTTTCTTT. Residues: CASRKFLDRDFGERVAEAFF.

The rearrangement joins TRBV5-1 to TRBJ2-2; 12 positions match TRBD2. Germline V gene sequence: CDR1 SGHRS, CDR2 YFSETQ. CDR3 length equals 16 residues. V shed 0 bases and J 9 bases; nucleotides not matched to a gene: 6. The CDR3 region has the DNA TGCGCCAGCAGCTTGGCTAGCGGGAGGGCTGAGAGGGAGCTGTTTTTT. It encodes CASSLASGRAERELFF.